Listed below are T cell receptor beta chains from one sample, sequenced in a study of immune characterization of retroperitoneal liposarcoma. TCRdb reanalysed the PCR reads using MiXCR and keeps one entry per CDR3 protein. The data contain some 2,800 distinct CDR3 sequences, 40% to 55% of them singletons. Specimen: tumor tissue. The receptors shown here come from a male donor with retroperitoneal liposarcoma. CDR3s leave out the opening cysteine and the closing phenylalanine or tryptophan. Each record gives: V gene, CDR3 length, CDR3 protein.

>TRBV6-1|13
ASSLTGGAYNEQY
>TRBV10-1|13
ASSEKGGRGYGYT
>TRBV6-1|12
ASSPRQGLYEQY
>TRBV6-2/TRBV6-3|12
ASSYSVDYNEQF
>TRBV6-6|13
ASSDWTGRADTQY
>TRBV7-2|14
ASSLVLDRGQETQY
>TRBV6-1|11
ASSEGETNEQF
>TRBV27|14
ASSFSLGGKSDTQY
>TRBV6-6|13
ASRKGQGYQETQF
>TRBV27|13
ATKAGGGSMYEQY